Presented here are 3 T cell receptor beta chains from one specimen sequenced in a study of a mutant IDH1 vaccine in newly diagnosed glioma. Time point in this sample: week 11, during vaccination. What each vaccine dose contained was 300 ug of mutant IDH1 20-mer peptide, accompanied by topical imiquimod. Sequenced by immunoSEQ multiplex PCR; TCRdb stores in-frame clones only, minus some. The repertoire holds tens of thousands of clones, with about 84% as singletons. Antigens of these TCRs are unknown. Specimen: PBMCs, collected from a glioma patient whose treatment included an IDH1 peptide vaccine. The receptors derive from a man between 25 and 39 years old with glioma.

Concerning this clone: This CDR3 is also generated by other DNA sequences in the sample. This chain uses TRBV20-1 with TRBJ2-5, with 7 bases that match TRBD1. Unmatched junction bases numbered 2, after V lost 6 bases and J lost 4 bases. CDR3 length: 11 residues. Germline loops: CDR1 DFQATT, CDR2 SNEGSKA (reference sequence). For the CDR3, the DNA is TGCAGTGCAAGACAGGGAGAGACCCAGTACTTC. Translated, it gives CSARQGETQYF.

CDR3 DNA sequence: TGTGCCAGCAGCCAAGACGCGACAGCAACTAATGAAAAACTGTTTTTT. Translation: CASSQDATATNEKLFF. The chain combines TRBV4-2 with TRBJ1-4, with a weak D call TRBD1 (5 bases). The CDR3 loop spans 16 amino acids. From germline, CDR1 is LGHNA and CDR2 YNFKEQ. Trimming removed 0 bases from V and 0 bases from J, with 8 bases in between.

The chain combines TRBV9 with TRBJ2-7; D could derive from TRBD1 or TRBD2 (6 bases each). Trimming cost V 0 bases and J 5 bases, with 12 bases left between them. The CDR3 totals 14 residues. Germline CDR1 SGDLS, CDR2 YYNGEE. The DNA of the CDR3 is TGTGCCAGCAGCGTAGAGGGGGGAAGCGACGAGCAGTACTTC. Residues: CASSVEGGSDEQYF.